The 14 T cell receptor beta chains below were found in one sample sequenced in a study of shared clonotypes between healthy human individuals. Data came from immunoSEQ multiplex PCR; TCRdb stores just in-frame clones and leaves some out. The sample shows 450,000 to 550,000 clones, around 74% of them seen only once. The sequenced sample was PBMCs. These receptors all come from a woman aged 40 to 49 in good health. Some clones in this sample may be carry-over from other donors' samples.

The rearrangement links TRBV7-2 to TRBJ2-7, with 8 nucleotides matching TRBD2. V shed 9 bases and J 0 bases; nucleotides not matched to a gene: 10. CDR3 size: 15 residues. Germline V gives CDR1 SGHTA, CDR2 FQGNSA. CDR3: CASAGGAAPSYEQYF. In DNA form, the CDR3 reads TGTGCCAGTGCCGGGGGGGCCGCCCCCTCCTACGAGCAGTACTTC.

The chain is built from TRBV20-1 and TRBJ1-2, with D unclear. CDR1 is DFQATT, CDR2 SNEGSKA, per germline (reference sequence). This CDR3 region has 9 residues. With 5 bases removed from V and 8 bases from J, the gap between germline ends came to 6 bases. The CDR3 nucleotides read TGCAGTGCTTGGGAGGGCTACACCTTC. This encodes CSAWEGYTF.

The chain recombines TRBV28 with TRBJ2-5; a weak D match, TRBD2 (6 bases). Matching the DNA end better, TRBJ2-7 makes the J call doubtful. CDR1 is MDHEN, CDR2 SYDVKM, per germline. The CDR3 spans 13 residues. CDR3 region: CASSARLAYEQYF. In DNA, the CDR3 is TGTGCCAGCAGTGCCCGACTAGCCTACGAGCAGTACTTC.

As concerns this clone: This may come from a read error, since a much larger clone is one base off. Distinct nucleotide sequences in the sample also encode this CDR3. The rearrangement joins TRBV6-6 to TRBJ2-5; perhaps TRBD1 as D (6 bases). The CDR3 has 15 residues. Trimming took 6 bases from V and 1 from J, leaving 15 bases between them. CDR1 is MNHNY, CDR2 SVGAGI, per germline (reference sequence). The CDR3 sequence is CASRPWTVSQETQYF. The CDR3 bases are TGTGCCAGCAGGCCTTGGACAGTTTCCCAAGAGACCCAGTACTTC.

This chain uses TRBV19 with TRBJ1-1; the D is unclear. V dropped 7 bases and J dropped 3 bases, with 12 bases sitting between them. This CDR3 is built from 13 residues. CDR1 and CDR2 from the germline V gene are LNHDA and SQIVND (reference sequence). CDR3 loop: CASNSGRDTEAFF. The CDR3, as DNA: TGTGCCAGTAATAGTGGTCGGGACACTGAAGCTTTCTTT.

This chain links TRBV18 with TRBJ2-2, with TRBD2 matching over 11 bases. V shed 5 bases, J shed 1 base, and the junction held 9 bases outside the gene matches. This CDR3 spans 18 amino acids. Germline-derived CDR1 and CDR2 are KGHSH and LQKENI. The CDR3 nucleotides are TGTGCCAGCTCATCTAGGACTAGCGGGCCCTTGAACACCGGGGAGCTGTTTTTT. Translation gives CASSSRTSGPLNTGELFF. The whole variable domain, filled in from reference TRBV18 and TRBJ2-2, reads NAGVMQNPRHLVRRRGQEARLRCSPMKGHSHVYWYRQLPEEGLKFMVYLQKENIIDESGMPKERFSAEFPKEGPSILRIQQVVRGDSAAYFCASSSRTSGPLNTGELFFGEGSRLTVL.

The rearrangement uses TRBV11-2 and TRBJ2-1, with D possibly being TRBD2 (6 bases). V was clipped by 7 bases and J by 6 bases, with 16 bases between them. Germline V gene lookup returns CDR1 SGHAT and CDR2 FQNNGV. The CDR3 has 14 residues. The CDR3 sequence: CASIDRRGGNEQFF. In DNA form, the CDR3 reads TGTGCCAGCATCGACCGCCGGGGAGGCAATGAGCAGTTCTTC.

This chain links TRBV7-3 with TRBJ2-5; tentative D call: TRBD2 (5 bases). There are 15 residues in the CDR3. Trimming removed 1 base at V and 0 bases at J, with 9 bases between. The V gene's germline CDR1 is SGHTA and CDR2 FQGTGA. This CDR3 is CASSLSRGNQETQYF. The CDR3, as DNA: TGTGCCAGCAGCTTAAGTCGGGGAAACCAAGAGACCCAGTACTTC.

This clone occurred once. The V gene is TRBV5-1, the J gene TRBJ2-2, with a possible D match to TRBD2 (6 bases). There are 16 residues in the CDR3. Looked up from germline, CDR1 is SGHRS and CDR2 is YFSETQ. V lost 0 bases and J lost 0, with 9 bases in between. CDR3 sequence (DNA): TGCGCCAGCAGCTTGGCTCTAGCGACGAACACCGGGGAGCTGTTTTTT. It encodes CASSLALATNTGELFF. Supplemented by reference TRBV5-1 and TRBJ2-2, the full variable domain reads KAGVTQTPRYLIKTRGQQVTLSCSPISGHRSVSWYQQTPGQGLQFLFEYFSETQRNKGNFPGRFSGRQFSNSRSEMNVSTLELGDSALYLCASSLALATNTGELFFGEGSRLTVL.

The chain links TRBV13 to TRBJ2-7; D might be TRBD1 or TRBD2, each matching 6 bases. The CDR3 sequence is 17 residues long. V was trimmed by 3 bases and J by 3 bases, leaving 21 bases between them. The germline V gene has CDR1 PRHDT and CDR2 FYEKMQ (reference sequence). CDR3 loop: CASSFGGRKFLGYEQYF. CDR3 DNA sequence: TGTGCCAGCAGCTTTGGGGGGCGCAAATTTCTAGGCTACGAGCAGTACTTC. Drawing the rest from reference TRBV13 and TRBJ2-7, the complete variable domain is AAGVIQSPRHLIKEKRETATLKCYPIPRHDTVYWYQQGPGQDPQFLISFYEKMQSDKGSIPDRFSAQQFSDYHSELNMSSLELGDSALYFCASSFGGRKFLGYEQYFGPGTRLTVT.

The rearrangement uses TRBV2 and TRBJ2-1; perhaps TRBD2 as D (5 bases). The V gene's germline CDR1 is SNHLY and CDR2 FYNNEI. CDR3 length: 14 amino acids. V was shortened by 6 bases and J by 0 bases, with 9 bases between the two germline ends. The CDR3 spells CASRVEGSYNEQFF. Here the CDR3 DNA reads TGTGCCAGCAGGGTTGAGGGCTCCTACAATGAGCAGTTCTTC.

In this sample, this clone turned up once. The chain has TRBV30 and TRBJ2-7; 8 positions agree with TRBD1. J was trimmed by 4 bases and V by 3 bases; bases with no gene match: 5. This CDR3 spans 13 amino acids. Germline assignment: CDR1 GTSNPN and CDR2 SVGIG (reference sequence). CDR3 residues: CAWSNRGLYEQYF. CDR3 DNA: TGTGCCTGGAGCAACAGGGGGTTATACGAGCAGTACTTC. Full variable domain (missing parts from reference TRBV30 and TRBJ2-7): SQTIHQWPATLVQPVGSPLSLECTVEGTSNPNLYWYRQAAGRGLQLLFYSVGIGQISSEVPQNLSASRPQDRQFILSSKKLLLSDSGFYLCAWSNRGLYEQYFGPGTRLTVT.

The rearrangement uses TRBV7-2 and TRBJ1-5; tentatively, D is TRBD1 (5 bases). V gave up 1 base and J gave up 2 bases, with 15 bases separating them. Germline V gives CDR1 SGHTA, CDR2 FQGNSA. The CDR3 is made up of 17 amino acids. This CDR3 reads CASSLGQGVVGNQPQHF. The DNA for the CDR3 is TGTGCCAGCAGCTTAGGGCAGGGTGTTGTGGGCAATCAGCCCCAGCATTTT.

This clone has a count of ten or more. The chain has TRBV7-3 and TRBJ2-3, with D possibly matching TRBD2 (5 bases). This CDR3 is built from 17 residues. Germline V gives CDR1 SGHTA, CDR2 FQGTGA. Between the trimmed V and J ends, which lost 1 base and 0 bases, there was a span of 14 bases. The CDR3 loop reads CASSLSALATSTDTQYF. The CDR3 bases are TGTGCCAGCAGCTTAAGCGCTCTAGCAACTAGCACAGATACGCAGTATTTT.